This entry lists 3 T cell receptor beta chains sequenced from one sample in a study of blood T cell repertoires in COVID-19 (dated by TCRdb to 2020 to 2022). The library was made by the immunoSEQ multiplex PCR assay. TCRdb provides this immuneACCESS table in a form limited to in-frame rearrangements. Some clones are lacking; in checked studies, under half of them reflect an unresolved V gene, and why the rest are absent is not known. This sample lists fewer than 90,000 clones; 65% to 80% were detected once. The ten largest account for roughly 50% of the sample. Source material: peripheral blood. These TCRs come from a human donor in a cohort sampled during active COVID-19.

Only a few counts were recorded for this clone. V gene TRBV7-2 combines with J gene TRBJ2-1; tentatively, D is TRBD1 (6 bases). V was cut by 5 bases and J by 4 bases, with 9 bases left in between. CDR3 length equals 13 residues. CDR1 SGHTA and CDR2 FQGNSA come from the germline V gene. The CDR3 region is CASSRQGYNEQFF. CDR3 DNA sequence: TGTGCCAGCAGCCGGCAGGGGTACAATGAGCAGTTCTTC. The entire variable domain, with the rest obtained from reference TRBV7-2 and TRBJ2-1, is as follows: GAGVSQSPSNKVTEKGKDVELRCDPISGHTALYWYRQSLGQGLEFLIYFQGNSAPDKSGLPSDRFSAERTGGSVSTLTIQRTQQEDSAVYLCASSRQGYNEQFFGPGTRLTVL.

The rearrangement uses TRBV5-1 and TRBJ2-7; D possibly corresponds to TRBD2 (6 bases). The length of the CDR3 is 16 residues. The germline gives CDR1 SGHRS, CDR2 YFSETQ. V gave up 4 bases and J gave up 6 bases, with 23 bases separating them. Here the CDR3 reads CASSPIIGRELGEQYF. In DNA form, the CDR3 reads TGCGCCAGCAGCCCCATTATAGGCCGGGAGTTAGGCGAGCAGTACTTC.

CDR3 residues: CASRPGTVEYEQYF. CDR3 in DNA: TGTGCCAGCAGGCCCGGGACAGTTGAGTACGAGCAGTACTTC. This chain uses TRBV2 with TRBJ2-7; 7 bases are a match to TRBD1. Germline V gene sequence: CDR1 SNHLY, CDR2 FYNNEI. Germline trimming cut 6 bases from V and 4 bases from J; bases unmatched to any gene: 9. This CDR3 contains 14 residues.